The 18 T cell receptor beta chains below all came from one sample that was sequenced in a study of cytomegalovirus exposure and HLA in healthy donors. Primers for the PCR totalled 60 Vbeta and 13 Jbeta. TCRdb's copy holds only in-frame clones and misses some; the assay was immunoSEQ multiplex PCR. The sample consists of some 150,000 clones, about 82% of them appearing once. The sequencing input was PBMCs. These receptors were collected from a male donor in good health and CMV-seronegative.

The chain uses TRBV6-5 and TRBJ2-1, with TRBD1 as a possible D gene (6 bases). The CDR3 runs 14 residues. The germline V gene encodes CDR1 MNHEY and CDR2 SVGAGI. V lost 0 bases, J lost 6 bases, and 9 bases lay in between. CDR3: CASSYSRGFNEQFF. The CDR3 nucleotides are TGTGCCAGCAGTTACTCCAGGGGTTTCAATGAGCAGTTCTTC.

The chain has TRBV19 and TRBJ2-7, with TRBD1 identical over 10 bases. This CDR3 has 13 amino acids. Losses at the gene ends were 4 bases for V and 3 bases for J; bases not matched to a gene: 0. Germline V CDR1 and CDR2: LNHDA, SQIVND (reference sequence). The CDR3 DNA sequence: TGTGCCAGTAGTAGGGACAGGGGCTACGAGCAGTACTTC. This codes for CASSRDRGYEQYF.

V gene TRBV6-5 combines with J gene TRBJ1-1, with D possibly matching TRBD1 (6 bases). The V and J ends lost 6 bases and 2 bases respectively, with 13 bases between them. This CDR3 contains 14 residues. Germline CDR1 MNHEY, CDR2 SVGAGI. The CDR3 spells CASRGGGHNTEAFF. CDR3 bases: TGTGCCAGCAGGGGCGGGGGGCATAACACTGAAGCTTTCTTT.

This clone was recorded once. The rearrangement links TRBV10-1 to TRBJ1-1, with 8 bases aligning to TRBD1. Trimming at V came to 7 bases and at J to 4 bases, leaving 11 bases not matched to a gene. In germline, CDR1 is WNHNN, CDR2 SYGVQD (reference sequence). This CDR3 comprises 15 residues. The CDR3 region has the DNA TGCGCCAGCAACCCTCAAGGACAGGGAACCACTGAAGCTTTCTTT. Protein product: CASNPQGQGTTEAFF.

This chain uses TRBV7-8 with TRBJ2-5; 10 positions agree with TRBD2. CDR1 and CDR2 (germline): SGHVS, FQNEAQ. The CDR3 runs 18 residues. With 5 bases clipped from V and 1 base from J, the junction kept 13 bases outside the gene matches. The CDR3: CASSKMSSGGLRQETQYF. The CDR3 nucleotides read TGTGCCAGCAGCAAGATGTCTAGCGGGGGCCTCCGCCAAGAGACCCAGTACTTC. The complete variable domain, with remaining parts taken from reference TRBV7-8 and TRBJ2-5, reads GAGVSQSPRYKVAKRGQDVALRCDPISGHVSLFWYQQALGQGPEFLTYFQNEAQLDKSGLPSDRFFAERPEGSVSTLKIQRTQQEDSAVYLCASSKMSSGGLRQETQYFGPGTRLLVL.

The chain links TRBV5-6 to TRBJ2-5; D gene unclear. Per the germline V gene, CDR1 is SGHDT and CDR2 is YYEEEE. The germline V and J ends were trimmed by 1 base and 5 bases, with 9 bases remaining between them. The CDR3 has 13 amino acids. Here the CDR3 DNA reads TGTGCCAGCAGCTTGAGGCCCGGGGAGACCCAGTACTTC. Translation gives CASSLRPGETQYF.

V is TRBV11-2 and J is TRBJ1-1, with D unclear. The CDR3 extends over 14 amino acids. The V and J ends lost 3 bases and 2 bases respectively, with 10 bases between them. The germline V gene encodes CDR1 SGHAT and CDR2 FQNNGV. DNA of the CDR3: TGTGCCAGCAGCTTCACGCACAGTAACACTGAAGCTTTCTTT. Encoded protein: CASSFTHSNTEAFF.

The chain has TRBV4-1 and TRBJ2-7; D is uncertain. The CDR3 is 14 residues long. V was cut by 4 bases and J by 3 bases, with 13 bases left in between. Germline CDR1 is MGHRA and CDR2 is YSYEKL. CDR3 DNA: TGCGCCAGCAGCCTCGAGACAAATTACTACGAGCAGTACTTC. It yields the protein CASSLETNYYEQYF.

The genes are TRBV5-4 and TRBJ1-1; 9 nucleotides align to TRBD1. The CDR3 is 14 amino acids. Trimming took 4 bases from V and 3 from J; bases not matched to a gene: 4. The germline gives CDR1 SGHNT, CDR2 YYREEE (reference sequence). The CDR3: CASSSGQGYTEAFF. The CDR3 region has the DNA TGTGCCAGCAGCAGCGGACAGGGGTACACTGAAGCTTTCTTT. The complete variable domain, with remaining parts taken from reference TRBV5-4 and TRBJ1-1, reads ETGVTQSPTHLIKTRGQQVTLRCSSQSGHNTVSWYQQALGQGPQFIFQYYREEENGRGNFPPRFSGLQFPNYSSELNVNALELDDSALYLCASSSGQGYTEAFFGQGTRLTVV.

The chain uses TRBV29-1 and TRBJ1-1; 8 nucleotides align to TRBD1. J gave up 1 base and V 4 bases, and 5 bases lay outside the gene matches. The CDR3 is 14 residues long. Germline V gives CDR1 SQVTM, CDR2 ANQGSEA. The CDR3 DNA sequence: TGCAGCGTTGTGAAGGACAGGGCGAACACTGAAGCTTTCTTT. The encoded protein is CSVVKDRANTEAFF.

The V call is TRBV5-1, the J call TRBJ2-1; 10 bases line up with TRBD2. The CDR3 consists of 15 residues. Germline V gene lookup returns CDR1 SGHRS and CDR2 YFSETQ. V gave up 0 bases and J gave up 9 bases; unmatched junction bases: 6. CDR3 in amino acids: CASSLVLAGVGEQFF. In DNA, the CDR3 is TGCGCCAGCAGCTTGGTTCTAGCGGGAGTGGGTGAGCAGTTCTTC. The full variable domain, completed using reference TRBV5-1 and TRBJ2-1, is KAGVTQTPRYLIKTRGQQVTLSCSPISGHRSVSWYQQTPGQGLQFLFEYFSETQRNKGNFPGRFSGRQFSNSRSEMNVSTLELGDSALYLCASSLVLAGVGEQFFGPGTRLTVL.

This clone showed up just once. V is TRBV4-1 and J is TRBJ1-6; tentatively, D is TRBD1 (5 bases). This CDR3 has 17 amino acids. Per the germline V gene, CDR1 is MGHRA and CDR2 is YSYEKL. Trimming cost V 1 base and J 7 bases, with 17 bases left between them. CDR3 in DNA: TGCGCCAGCAGCCAAGTTTGGAAGGGGCCGCACAATTCACCCCTCCACTTT. This gives the protein CASSQVWKGPHNSPLHF.

In its sample, this clone was seen a few times. This chain links TRBV7-3 with TRBJ2-1; possible D gene TRBD2, 5 bases. CDR3 length equals 14 residues. Germline V gene sequence: CDR1 SGHTA, CDR2 FQGTGA. V was pared by 5 bases and J by 6 bases, with 14 bases between. In nucleotides, the CDR3 is TGTGCCAGCAGCCGCGGACCGGACTCCAATGAGCAGTTCTTC. Protein product: CASSRGPDSNEQFF.

This clone occurred once. The chain has TRBV7-8 and TRBJ2-6; tentatively, D is TRBD2 (5 bases). Trimming left V 1 base short and J 1 base short, with 14 bases between. CDR1 SGHVS and CDR2 FQNEAQ come from the germline V gene. CDR3 length: 18 amino acids. CDR3 DNA: TGTGCCAGCAGCTTAGTGACTGGGAGAGGGTCTGGGGCCAACGTCCTGACTTTC. Translated: CASSLVTGRGSGANVLTF.

The chain joins TRBV11-2 to TRBJ1-2; 9 bases are a match to TRBD1. V was pared by 1 base and J by 4 bases, with 4 bases of the junction left unmatched. There are 15 residues in the CDR3. Germline CDR1 is SGHAT and CDR2 is FQNNGV. DNA of the CDR3: TGTGCCAGCAGCTTAGCCGGGACAGGGTCCTATGGCTACACCTTC. It encodes CASSLAGTGSYGYTF.

This clone was seen a few times. This sequence joins TRBV5-6 and TRBJ2-2, with D maybe TRBD1 (5 bases). The CDR3 contains 16 residues. The germline CDR1 and CDR2 sequences are SGHDT and YYEEEE. V shed 1 base and J shed 3 bases, with 13 bases lying between them. CDR3 bases: TGTGCCAGCAGCTTGATGTGGGGCGCGGACACCGGGGAGCTGTTTTTT. Translating it yields CASSLMWGADTGELFF.

The CDR3 sequence: CASSLDRYGEQFF. Written as DNA, the CDR3 is TGTGCCAGCAGCCTCGACAGGTACGGTGAGCAGTTCTTC. The rearrangement uses TRBV7-3 and TRBJ2-1, with D possibly being TRBD1 (6 bases). The CDR3 sequence is 13 residues long. CDR1 SGHTA and CDR2 FQGTGA come from the germline V gene. V lost 5 bases to trimming and J lost 9 bases, with 14 bases between them.

The chain carries TRBV5-1 and TRBJ2-7; D is ambiguous. Germline CDR1 is SGHRS and CDR2 is YFSETQ. The CDR3 is 12 amino acids. The V end lost 0 bases, the J end lost 4 bases, and 5 bases lay between the germline ends. The chain's CDR3 is CASSLARYEQYF. CDR3 in DNA: TGCGCCAGCAGCTTGGCTCGTTACGAGCAGTACTTC.